A selection of T cell receptor beta chains follows, all from one sample in a study of cytomegalovirus exposure and HLA in healthy donors. Data came from immunoSEQ multiplex PCR; TCRdb stores just in-frame clones and leaves some out. The repertoire has 120,000 or so clones, 72% of them found once; the top ten carry around 4%. Sample: PBMCs. Source of these receptors: a man aged 25-45 years in good health and CMV-seronegative. Each CDR3 is given with its conserved first and last residue. The D gene is left open where the match is weak. The size of a clone is reported for some rows only, either as once, few or many, or as a class for expanded clones.

13 | TRBJ1-4 | TRBV27 | few | - | CASSLVRWEKLFF | TGTGCCAGCAGTTTGGTCCGGTGGGAAAAACTGTTTTTT
16 | TRBJ2-2 | TRBV7-2 | - | TRBD1 | CASSTRQGARTGELFF | TGTGCCAGCAGCACCCGACAGGGGGCGCGCACCGGGGAGCTGTTTTTT
13 | TRBJ2-3 | TRBV13 | - | TRBD2 | CASSSGRGGAQYF | TGTGCCAGCAGCTCAGGGCGGGGGGGCGCGCAGTATTTT
13 | TRBJ2-5 | TRBV19 | - | - | CASRGRGFETQYF | TGTGCCAGTAGAGGCAGGGGATTTGAGACCCAGTACTTC
14 | TRBJ2-7 | TRBV7-9 | - | TRBD2 | CASRSALGGSEQYF | TGTGCCAGCAGGTCTGCGCTGGGGGGGAGCGAGCAGTACTTC
14 | TRBJ1-2 | TRBV2 | - | - | CASSGRMPYGGYTF | TGTGCCAGCAGTGGGAGGATGCCCTATGGCGGCTACACCTTC
15 | TRBJ1-5 | TRBV27 | once | TRBD1 | CASSPRQGGNQPQHF | TGTGCCAGCAGTCCCAGACAGGGAGGCAATCAGCCCCAGCATTTT
14 | TRBJ2-5 | TRBV7-2 | - | TRBD2 | CASAGLAGSETQYF | TGTGCCAGCGCTGGACTAGCGGGGAGTGAGACCCAGTACTTC
16 | TRBJ1-2 | TRBV7-8 | - | - | CASSLVMSGSTYGYTF | TGTGCCAGCAGCTTAGTAATGTCAGGGTCCACCTATGGCTACACCTTC
15 | TRBJ1-1 | TRBV13 | - | - | CASKERDLKLAEAFF | TGTGCCAGCAAGGAGCGGGACCTTAAGTTGGCTGAAGCTTTCTTT
11 | TRBJ2-5 | TRBV28 | few | - | CASSSSGTQYF | TGTGCCAGCAGTTCCTCCGGGACCCAGTACTTC
14 | TRBJ2-7 | TRBV5-1 | - | TRBD1 | CASSMDRGRVGQYF | TGCGCCAGCAGCATGGACAGGGGGCGCGTCGGGCAGTACTTC
15 | TRBJ1-4 | TRBV19 | - | - | CASSSVSPAGEKLFF | TGTGCCAGTAGTAGCGTCTCACCGGCGGGTGAAAAACTGTTTTTT
15 | TRBJ2-3 | TRBV13 | - | TRBD2 | CASSTGLASTDTQYF | TGTGCCAGCAGCACCGGACTAGCTAGCACAGATACGCAGTATTTT
19 | TRBJ2-6 | TRBV4-3 | - | - | CASSLGEARDLSGANVLTF | TGCGCCAGCAGCCTGGGTGAGGCACGGGATCTATCTGGGGCCAACGTCCTGACTTTC
16 | TRBJ2-1 | TRBV7-9 | - | - | CSSSSSTRAPYNEQFF | TGTTCCAGCAGCTCGTCAACGCGGGCCCCATACAATGAGCAGTTCTTC
14 | TRBJ2-3 | TRBV30 | - | TRBD1 | CAWSSGQKTDTQYF | TGTGCCTGGAGTTCGGGACAGAAGACAGATACGCAGTATTTT
17 | TRBJ1-5 | TRBV19 | once | - | CASSNRPGTSSHQPQHF | TGTGCCAGTAGTAACCGACCGGGAACGAGTTCACATCAGCCCCAGCATTTT
18 | TRBJ2-7 | TRBV11-2 | - | TRBD2 | CASSPFYSGTSLSYEQYF | TGTGCCAGCAGCCCATTCTACTCCGGGACTAGCCTCTCTTACGAGCAGTACTTC
18 | TRBJ2-2 | TRBV7-9 | once | TRBD2 | CASSFLTSGYANTGELFF | TGTGCCAGCAGCTTTCTGACTAGCGGATACGCGAACACCGGGGAGCTGTTTTTT
15 | TRBJ1-5 | TRBV19 | - | - | CASSRGTNSNQPQHF | TGTGCCAGTAGTCGGGGTACGAACAGCAATCAGCCCCAGCATTTT
17 | TRBJ2-5 | TRBV11-2 | - | - | CASSFGSAEASDETQYF | TGTGCCAGCAGCTTCGGTTCGGCTGAGGCCAGTGATGAGACCCAGTACTTC
15 | TRBJ1-3 | TRBV2 | - | - | CASSEIAFSGNTIYF | TGTGCCAGCAGTGAGATCGCGTTCTCTGGAAACACCATATATTTT
14 | TRBJ2-5 | TRBV5-1 | - | - | CASSLQNFQETQYF | TGCGCCAGCAGCTTGCAAAACTTCCAAGAGACCCAGTACTTC
15 | TRBJ2-3 | TRBV6-4 | - | TRBD2 | CASSDSNGGADTQYF | TGTGCCAGCAGTGACTCGAACGGGGGGGCAGATACGCAGTATTTT
13 | TRBJ2-3 | TRBV6-1 | - | TRBD2 | CASRRLAGESEYF | TGTGCCAGCAGAAGACTAGCGGGGGAATCAGAGTATTTT
14 | TRBJ1-1 | TRBV28 | - | - | CASSFYGGGTEAFF | TGTGCCAGCAGTTTCTACGGGGGTGGCACTGAAGCTTTCTTT
15 | TRBJ2-3 | TRBV7-3 | - | TRBD2 | CASSLLAGGQDTQYF | TGTGCCAGCAGTTTACTAGCGGGGGGGCAAGATACGCAGTATTTT
14 | TRBJ1-4 | TRBV5-8 | - | - | CASSRVDSGEKLFF | TGTGCCAGCAGCCGGGTGGACAGTGGTGAAAAACTGTTTTTT
12 | TRBJ1-2 | TRBV19 | - | - | CASSRDSYGYTF | TGTGCCAGTAGTCGGGACTCCTATGGCTACACCTTC
16 | TRBJ1-3 | TRBV6-5 | - | - | CASSYQSGGPGNTIYF | TGTGCCAGCAGTTACCAATCAGGAGGCCCCGGAAACACCATATATTTT
17 | TRBJ2-3 | TRBV18 | - | TRBD2 | CASSPLAGGPGTDTQYF | TGTGCCAGCTCACCTCTAGCGGGGGGGCCGGGAACAGATACGCAGTATTTT
15 | TRBJ1-1 | TRBV25-1 | - | TRBD1 | CASRLTGAVNTEAFF | TGTGCCAGCCGGCTCACAGGGGCGGTGAACACTGAAGCTTTCTTT
15 | TRBJ2-3 | TRBV5-1 | few | TRBD2 | CASSWTGGAGDTQYF | TGCGCCAGCAGCTGGACCGGGGGGGCGGGAGATACGCAGTATTTT
15 | TRBJ2-1 | TRBV6-5 | - | TRBD1 | CASRQDRETYNEQFF | TGTGCCAGCAGACAGGACAGGGAAACCTACAATGAGCAGTTCTTC
17 | TRBJ2-3 | TRBV4-1 | - | TRBD2 | CASSQDKRGTWGDTQYF | TGCGCCAGCAGCCAAGATAAGCGGGGGACATGGGGAGATACGCAGTATTTT
13 | TRBJ2-5 | TRBV5-6 | - | - | CASTSVWQETQYF | TGTGCCAGCACCAGCGTATGGCAAGAGACCCAGTACTTC
19 | TRBJ1-6 | TRBV19 | - | TRBD1 | CASSTLLLTGVAYNSPLHF | TGTGCCAGTAGTACTCTACTACTCACAGGGGTCGCCTATAATTCACCCCTCCACTTT
14 | TRBJ1-2 | TRBV2 | - | TRBD1 | CASSEVQGASGYTF | TGTGCCAGCAGTGAAGTCCAGGGGGCTAGTGGCTACACCTTC
16 | TRBJ2-3 | TRBV9 | - | TRBD2 | CASSVGVARGLDTQYF | TGTGCCAGCAGCGTAGGGGTAGCGCGGGGGTTAGATACGCAGTATTTT
16 | TRBJ1-3 | TRBV29-1 | - | TRBD1 | CSVEDPRTGAGNTIYF | TGCAGCGTTGAAGATCCTCGGACAGGGGCTGGAAACACCATATATTTT
13 | TRBJ2-1 | TRBV7-2 | few | TRBD1 | CASSLTGGNEQFF | TGTGCCAGCAGCTTAACAGGGGGAAATGAGCAGTTCTTC
15 | TRBJ2-7 | TRBV9 | - | TRBD2 | CASSPGLAGGLGQYF | TGTGCCAGCAGCCCCGGACTAGCGGGTGGGCTAGGGCAGTACTTC
15 | TRBJ2-7 | TRBV28 | few | - | CASSLPGNPSYEQYF | TGTGCCAGCAGTTTACCAGGGAACCCTTCCTACGAGCAGTACTTC
15 | TRBJ2-7 | TRBV27 | - | TRBD2 | CASNPTSGPSYEQYF | TGTGCCAGCAATCCTACTAGCGGGCCTTCCTACGAGCAGTACTTC
12 | TRBJ1-2 | TRBV7-8 | - | - | CASSQVDYGYTF | TGTGCCAGCAGCCAGGTAGACTATGGCTACACCTTC
14 | TRBJ1-2 | TRBV6-6 | - | - | CASSYGGGFGGYTF | TGTGCCAGCAGTTACGGGGGGGGTTTCGGGGGCTACACCTTC
14 | TRBJ1-5 | TRBV27 | - | TRBD1 | CASSLGQHNQPQHF | TGTGCCAGCAGTTTGGGACAGCACAATCAGCCCCAGCATTTT
15 | TRBJ2-7 | TRBV25-1 | - | TRBD1 | CASSTQTGGIDEQYF | TGTGCCAGCAGTACTCAGACAGGGGGTATAGACGAGCAGTACTTC
13 | TRBJ1-2 | TRBV28 | - | - | CASSSREGYGYTF | TGTGCCAGCAGTTCCAGGGAAGGCTATGGCTACACCTTC
15 | TRBJ2-5 | TRBV27 | - | - | CASSLRGGVGETQYF | TGTGCCAGCAGTTTACGTGGGGGCGTGGGGGAGACCCAGTACTTC
15 | TRBJ1-5 | TRBV6-5 | - | - | CASRLQENSNQPQHF | TGTGCCAGCAGACTACAAGAGAATAGCAATCAGCCCCAGCATTTT
17 | TRBJ2-7 | TRBV19 | - | - | CASSPYRTGLTGGEQYF | TGTGCCAGTAGTCCGTACCGCACGGGCCTTACCGGGGGCGAGCAGTACTTC
15 | TRBJ2-3 | TRBV5-1 | - | TRBD1 | CASSFGDRGSDTQYF | TGCGCCAGCAGCTTCGGGGACAGGGGTTCGGATACGCAGTATTTT
16 | TRBJ1-2 | TRBV25-1 | few | - | CASREIGGVGSYGYTF | TGTGCCAGCAGGGAAATAGGGGGAGTAGGGAGCTATGGCTACACCTTC